Many counts were recorded for the clone carrying this T cell receptor beta chain. The antigen remains undetermined. The CDR3 is made up of 15 amino acids. V was trimmed by 0 bases and J by 0 bases, leaving 4 bases between them. CDR1 is SGDLS and CDR2 is YYNGEE in the germline V gene. The data derive from a study of response to subunit inactivated influenza vaccine. Using its own MiXCR run on the RT-PCR reads, TCRdb lists one record per CDR3 protein. The table has around 150,000 distinct CDR3 sequences, about 11% seen once. Notes on the study in general: The study's authors posited that every seasonal influenza vaccination enlists few new T cells.

The receptor was isolated from a man in his fifties who received an inactivated influenza vaccine. The specimen was non-naive T cells sorted from PBMCs, collected more than 35 days after vaccination. This chain joins TRBV9 and TRBJ2-6; no definite D call. CDR3 residues: CASSVGNSGANVLTF. The CDR3 nucleotides read TGTGCCAGCAGCGTAGGCAACTCTGGGGCCAACGTCCTGACTTTC.